This record looks at one TCR beta chain sequence and its context. Its target is unknown. Using immunoSEQ multiplex PCR, the repertoire was profiled, and TCRdb retains in-frame clones only, with some absent. The sample consists of approximately 450,000 clones, about 93% of them appearing once. The sample originates from a study of Ad26.COV2.S vaccination and SARS-CoV-2 variants. Treatment of the sample: approximately 18 received Ad26.COV2.S at low or high dose, single or two shots; about 5 received placebo; per-sample allocation not given. Day 63 following the first vaccine or placebo injection was when the samples were taken. The vaccine antigen was prefusion-stabilized Wuhan SARS-CoV-2 spike. This CDR3 contains 15 residues. Trimming stripped 0 bases from V and 3 bases from J, with 13 bases between. Germline V lookup: CDR1 SGHRS, CDR2 YFSETQ. Overall study results and limits: Breadth, reportedly substantial, characterized the spike-specific CD8+ and CD4+ T cell responses after vaccination.

This TCR derives from a person between 18 and 59 years old who received the Ad26.COV2.S COVID-19 vaccine or a placebo. The chain combines TRBV5-1 with TRBJ2-7, with a possible D match to TRBD1 (6 bases). This sample comprised peripheral blood, obtained in a trial of Ad26.COV2.S vaccine versus placebo. The CDR3, as DNA: TGCGCCAGCAGCTTGGAAGGGGGTTGGGACTACGAGCAGTACTTC. Protein sequence: CASSLEGGWDYEQYF.